The present T cell receptor beta chain was sequenced within a study of spatial heterogeneity in lung cancer. Study summary: Detection consistently yielded more beta chains than alpha chains.

This clonotype was detected a few times. What it binds is not known. This CDR3 region has 14 residues. Germline V lookup: CDR1 SGHRS, CDR2 YFSETQ. Unmatched junction bases numbered 3, after V lost 5 bases and J lost 2 bases. Points from the study as a whole: There were more appearances of ubiquitous expanded tumor TCRs in blood at resection than at follow-up.

TCRdb recomputed calls from the 5' RACE reads with MiXCR, one row per CDR3 protein. This sample has about 40,000 distinct CDR3 sequences, with around 5% found just once. The time point was: sample taken at primary tumor resection. Whole RNA obtained from tumor, nontumor lung or frozen PBMC underwent sequencing without sorting. Specimen: PBMCs, collected at surgery. This TCR derives from a female donor with early-stage non-small cell lung cancer. V gene TRBV5-1 combines with J gene TRBJ2-3; TRBD2 matches at 9 bases. The CDR3 spells CASRRLAVTDTQYF. CDR3 coding DNA: TGCGCCAGCAGGCGACTAGCGGTCACAGATACGCAGTATTTT.